This T cell receptor beta chain was documented in a study of a mutant IDH1 vaccine in newly diagnosed glioma. Study at large: Sex distribution of treated patients was about 60% male and roughly 38% female; mean age was 40.4 years. Study-wide points: No link was apparently found between pseudoprogression and changes in top peripheral T cell clonotypes. Researchers report vaccine-induced immune responses in just under 95% of patients.

Sample time point: baseline, week 1 (first vaccination visit). Treatment defined: pre-vaccination baseline after standard-of-care therapy. In its sample, this clone was seen once. As yet, its antigen is unknown. Germline CDR1 SGHTA, CDR2 FQGNSA. Trimming cost V 1 base and J 0 bases; bases outside gene matches: 3. CDR3 size: 17 residues. Repertoires were generated with immunoSEQ multiplex PCR, while TCRdb's copy carries only in-frame clones and drops some. Of about 88,000 clones in the sample, over 75% were seen once. The specimen comprised PBMCs, sampled from a glioma patient treated with radiotherapy, temozolomide or both. This receptor was taken from a man aged 35 to 55 with glioma. Some clones in this sample may be carry-over from other donors' samples. The chain combines TRBV7-2 with TRBJ2-5, with TRBD2 matching 12 bases. The CDR3: CASSLELAGGYQETQYF. As DNA, the CDR3 is TGTGCCAGCAGCTTAGAACTAGCGGGGGGTTACCAAGAGACCCAGTACTTC.